A selection of T cell receptor beta chains follows, all from one sample in a study of cytomegalovirus exposure and HLA in healthy donors. Here immunoSEQ multiplex PCR was the method, and the copy in TCRdb shows in-frame clones only, minus some. The sample has more than 150,000 clones; approximately 80% are singletons. What was sequenced was PBMCs. The receptors were sampled from a woman aged 25 to 39 in good health and CMV-seronegative. The CDR3 runs from the conserved cysteine through the conserved F or W. The D gene is left open where the match is weak. Rows may omit the clone size; those that give it use once, few, many or a size class.

j_call clone_size v_call d_call cdr3_nt cdr3_aa
TRBJ2-3 - TRBV6-6 - TGTGCCAGCAGACCCAGGGTTAACACAGATACGCAGTATTTT CASRPRVNTDTQYF
TRBJ2-7 - TRBV7-2 - TGTGCCAGCAGCCGGGACTCAGGTAGCGAGCAGTACTTC CASSRDSGSEQYF
TRBJ1-5 - TRBV19 - TGTGCCAGTAGTATAGATGAGCAGGGCCCTAATCAGCCCCAGCATTTT CASSIDEQGPNQPQHF
TRBJ1-1 - TRBV4-3 - TGCGCCAGCAGCCAAGGAGGGTTTTCTGAAGCTTTCTTT CASSQGGFSEAFF
TRBJ1-1 - TRBV5-5 - TGTGCCAGCAGCTTCACTCTGAACACTGAAGCTTTCTTT CASSFTLNTEAFF
TRBJ2-2 - TRBV7-2 TRBD2 TGTGCCAGCAGCCCAACCTCCAGCGGGAGGACCGGGGAGCTGTTTTTT CASSPTSSGRTGELFF
TRBJ2-5 - TRBV28 TRBD2 TGTGCCAGTCTCAGGGCTAGCGGGAGCCAAGAGACCCAGTACTTC CASLRASGSQETQYF
TRBJ2-5 - TRBV5-6 - TGTGCCAGCAGCTTGGCCCGCGGCAGGGGCCGAGGGATTCAAGAGACCCAGTACTTC CASSLARGRGRGIQETQYF
TRBJ2-1 - TRBV7-8 - TGTGCCAGCGGAGATAATTCCTACAATGAGCAGTTCTTC CASGDNSYNEQFF
TRBJ2-7 once TRBV7-2 TRBD2 TGTGCCAGCAGCTTAGGATCTCTAGCGGGAGGGGAGCAGTACTTC CASSLGSLAGGEQYF
TRBJ2-7 - TRBV11-2 - TGTGCCAGCAGAAAAGACAGATACGAGCAGTACTTC CASRKDRYEQYF
TRBJ2-2 - TRBV7-8 TRBD1 TGTGCCAGCAGCCTGGGACAGGGGGGCGGCGGGGAGCTGTTTTTT CASSLGQGGGGELFF
TRBJ2-1 - TRBV6-1 - TGTGCCAGCAGCATCCCCGGGACTCGCGAGCAGTTCTTC CASSIPGTREQFF
TRBJ1-2 - TRBV27 TRBD1 TGTGCCAGCAGGGACAGGCAGGGGGTATTTGGCTACACCTTC CASRDRQGVFGYTF
TRBJ1-5 few TRBV5-5 TRBD1 TGTGCCAGCAGCCGCTTTGGACAGGACAATCAGCCCCAGCATTTT CASSRFGQDNQPQHF
TRBJ2-6 - TRBV28 - TGTGCCAGCAGTCGGGGTTGGACCAACGGCCTGACTTTC CASSRGWTNGLTF
TRBJ1-2 - TRBV10-3 TRBD1 TGTGCCACCGGGACAGGGTCAGGTGGCTACACCTTC CATGTGSGGYTF
TRBJ1-5 - TRBV18 - TGTGCCAGCTCACCCGGTAAAGGCAATCAGCCCCAGCATTTT CASSPGKGNQPQHF
TRBJ2-3 - TRBV6-6 - TGTGCCAGCGGGGGAGGGGGTGGTGACTTCACGTATACGCAGTATTTT CASGGGGGDFTYTQYF
TRBJ2-2 - TRBV23-1 TRBD1 TGCGCCAGCAGTCAGTTGGACAGGGCTGGAGGGGAGCTGTTTTTT CASSQLDRAGGELFF
TRBJ2-1 few TRBV15 - TGTGCCACCAGCAGAGATCAACGATTGGCGGGGACCGGGGACAATGAGCAGTTCTTC CATSRDQRLAGTGDNEQFF
TRBJ1-2 - TRBV9 TRBD1 TGTGCCAGCAGCGTAACCCCCGGGACAGGGGGTTATGGCTACACCTTC CASSVTPGTGGYGYTF
TRBJ1-2 - TRBV9 TRBD1 TGTGCCAGCAGCGTCGACTGGACAGGCCAGGATGATTATGGCTACACCTTC CASSVDWTGQDDYGYTF
TRBJ2-7 once TRBV7-2 - TGTGCCAGCAGCTTAGAGGTGGGGGCCACCTCCTACGAGCAGTACTTC CASSLEVGATSYEQYF
TRBJ1-4 few TRBV19 - TGTGCCAGTACACCGGCAACTAATGAAAAACTGTTTTTT CASTPATNEKLFF
TRBJ1-5 - TRBV15 - TGTGCCACCAGCAGACCTCGGGGGGGCCTGAATCAGCCCCAGCATTTT CATSRPRGGLNQPQHF
TRBJ2-1 - TRBV6-1 TRBD1 TGTGCCAGCAGTGAAAACCGGCAGGGGGCGAATGAGCAGTTCTTC CASSENRQGANEQFF
TRBJ2-4 - TRBV2 TRBD2 TGTGCCAGCAGTGAGACTAGCGGGAGGGCCGCGGGGGCCATTCAGTACTTC CASSETSGRAAGAIQYF
TRBJ1-1 - TRBV2 TRBD1 TGTGCCAGCACCCCGGTTGACAGGGGTACTGAAGCTTTCTTT CASTPVDRGTEAFF
TRBJ2-3 - TRBV2 TRBD1 TGTGCCAGCAGCGGACAGGGATCCACAGATACGCAGTATTTT CASSGQGSTDTQYF
TRBJ1-1 - TRBV28 - TGTGCCAGCAGTTTGGCCGGACAGAGCAACACTGAAGCTTTCTTT CASSLAGQSNTEAFF
TRBJ2-1 - TRBV18 - TGTGCCAGCTCACCACCGAGCCTACCCGAGCAGTTCTTC CASSPPSLPEQFF
TRBJ2-3 - TRBV4-1 - TGCGCCAGCAGCCAATTTGCCGGGGGCACAGATACGCAGTATTTT CASSQFAGGTDTQYF
TRBJ1-5 - TRBV27 TRBD1 TGTGCCAATCGGGATGAACCGGGGACAGCATGTCAGCCCCAGCATTTT CANRDEPGTACQPQHF
TRBJ1-5 - TRBV28 - TGTGCCAGCAGTCCCCGACAGGCCCGCAATCAGCCCCAGCATTTT CASSPRQARNQPQHF
TRBJ2-6 - TRBV4-3 - TGCGCCAGCAGCCAAGCCTTCCGACACTCTGGGGCCAACGTCCTGACTTTC CASSQAFRHSGANVLTF
TRBJ1-2 - TRBV30 TRBD1 TGTGCCTGGAGTGACGGGACAGGGGATAACTATGGCTACACCTTC CAWSDGTGDNYGYTF
TRBJ1-1 once TRBV29-1 - TGCAGCGTTGGAGAGCGGCAGGGATTGAACACTGAAGCTTTCTTT CSVGERQGLNTEAFF
TRBJ2-5 - TRBV10-1 - TGCGCCAGCAGTGAGCCGGCGGACCAAGAGACCCAGTACTTC CASSEPADQETQYF
TRBJ1-6 - TRBV18 TRBD1 TGTGCCAGCTCCCAGGGACAGGGAACGGATTCACCCCTCCACTTT CASSQGQGTDSPLHF
TRBJ1-1 many TRBV4-1 - TGCGCCAGCAGCCAAGATCCCTTCCGGAGGAACACTGAAGCTTTCTTT CASSQDPFRRNTEAFF